The 5 T cell receptor beta chains below were found in one sample sequenced in a study of cytomegalovirus exposure and HLA in healthy donors. Both 60 Vbeta primers and 13 Jbeta primers went into the PCR. TCRdb's copy holds only in-frame clones and misses some; the assay was immunoSEQ multiplex PCR. The data contain more than 150,000 clones, around 80% of them singletons. Material: PBMCs. These receptor sequences come from a woman aged 18-29 years in good health and CMV-seronegative.

The chain combines TRBV7-6 with TRBJ1-3, with 10 nucleotides matching TRBD1. This CDR3 is 14 amino acids long. CDR1 and CDR2 from the germline V gene are SGHVS and FNYEAQ. Germline trimming cut 7 bases from V and 2 bases from J; bases unmatched to any gene: 2. For the CDR3, the DNA is TGTGCCAGCAAAGGGACAGGGGCTGGAAACACCATATATTTT. Protein: CASKGTGAGNTIYF.

In this sample, this clone turned up once. The chain links TRBV14 to TRBJ1-6; 8 nucleotides agree with TRBD1. The V gene's germline CDR1 is SGHDN and CDR2 FVKESK. Losses at the gene ends were 1 base for V and 9 bases for J; bases not matched to a gene: 2. The CDR3 is 14 amino acids. Here the CDR3 DNA reads TGTGCCAGCAGCCAAGCTACAGGGGGTTCACCCCTCCACTTT. Encoded protein: CASSQATGGSPLHF.

This chain joins TRBV19 and TRBJ2-1; 7 bases are a match to TRBD1. The CDR3 has 15 residues. From germline, CDR1 is LNHDA and CDR2 SQIVND (reference sequence). The V gene end was trimmed by 4 bases and the J gene end by 7 bases; junction bases not matched to a gene: 10. Here the CDR3 DNA reads TGTGCCAGTAGTACAAACAGGGGCCAAAGGAATGAGCAGTTCTTC. It encodes CASSTNRGQRNEQFF.

This chain links TRBV6-5 with TRBJ2-4; 9 bases are a match to TRBD1. Germline V gives CDR1 MNHEY, CDR2 SVGAGI. The length of the CDR3 is 14 residues. V lost 2 bases, J lost 8 bases, and 4 bases stayed unmatched. In DNA form, the CDR3 reads TGTGCCAGCAGTTACGAACAGGGGGCAGACATTCAGTACTTC. This translates into CASSYEQGADIQYF.

This chain uses TRBV5-4 with TRBJ2-3, with 16 nucleotides matching TRBD2. Germline-derived CDR1 and CDR2 are SGHNT and YYREEE (reference sequence). The CDR3 is made up of 16 amino acids. The junction had 2 bases not matched to a gene; V was cut back by 4 bases and J by 3 bases. The CDR3 DNA is TGTGCCAGCAGCCCGGGACTAGCGGGGGGGACAGATACGCAGTATTTT. Its translation is CASSPGLAGGTDTQYF.